This is a list of T cell receptor beta chains from one sample in a study of molecular identifiers for immune sequencing clone quantification. TCRdb called the PCR reads again in MiXCR, with one record for every CDR3 protein. The sample shows roughly 55,000 distinct CDR3 sequences, about a third of them seen only once. The sequenced sample consisted of naive CD8+ T cells from blood, with Jurkat cell RNA spiked in. Every receptor here comes from a human donor in good health. Some libraries in this study had Jurkat cell RNA spiked in. Each CDR3 is given with its conserved first and last residue. A D gene is named only where the DNA matches it firmly. Where a row states a size, it is once, few, many or the class of an expanded clone; other rows omit it.

V gene	clone size	J gene	D gene	CDR3 protein	CDR3 DNA
TRBV12-3/TRBV12-4	.	TRBJ2-5	TRBD2	CASSLAGGPETQYF	TGTGCCAGCAGTTTGGCGGGAGGGCCGGAGACCCAGTACTTC
TRBV3-2	.	TRBJ2-1	.	CATRPDSPGVQFF	TGTGCCACCCGACCGGACTCGCCTGGAGTGCAGTTCTTC
TRBV19	.	TRBJ2-5	.	CAGSMYETQYF	TGTGCCGGTAGTATGTATGAGACCCAGTACTTC
TRBV9	.	TRBJ2-1	.	CASSVGPYEQFF	TGTGCCAGCAGCGTAGGCCCCTATGAGCAGTTCTTC
TRBV4-2	.	TRBJ2-7	TRBD1	CASSQVGQGAFNSYEQYF	TGTGCCAGCAGCCAAGTCGGACAGGGGGCCTTCAACTCCTACGAGCAGTACTTC
TRBV4-3	few	TRBJ2-7	TRBD2	CASSQVGGRAYEQYF	TGCGCCAGCAGCCAAGTGGGCGGGAGGGCTTACGAGCAGTACTTC
TRBV28	.	TRBJ1-1	.	CASSSPDYTEAFF	TGTGCCAGCAGTTCCCCAGATTACACTGAAGCTTTCTTT
TRBV12-3/TRBV12-4	.	TRBJ2-7	.	CAGSLIGFSDEQYF	TGTGCCGGCAGTTTAATAGGGTTTAGCGACGAGCAGTACTTC
TRBV6-2/TRBV6-3	once	TRBJ1-1	.	CASRSRQPEAFF	TGTGCCAGCAGATCGAGACAGCCAGAAGCTTTCTTT
TRBV4-2	few	TRBJ1-1	.	CASSQSTGGNAFF	TGTGCCAGCAGCCAGTCGACAGGCGGTAATGCTTTCTTT
TRBV5-5	many	TRBJ2-7	.	CASSQGGPYEQYF	TGTGCCAGCAGTCAGGGAGGCCCCTACGAGCAGTACTTC
TRBV12-3/TRBV12-4	many	TRBJ2-3	TRBD2	CASSAGGRDTQYF	TGTGCCAGCTCAGCGGGAGGACGAGATACGCAGTATTTT
TRBV2	few	TRBJ2-1	TRBD2	CASSEEWSSGRAAQFF	TGTGCCAGCAGTGAAGAGTGGTCTAGCGGGAGGGCTGCGCAGTTCTTC
TRBV5-4	.	TRBJ2-7	TRBD2	CASSFDPGLAVYEQYF	TGTGCCAGCAGCTTTGACCCGGGACTAGCGGTCTACGAGCAGTACTTC
TRBV7-2	.	TRBJ2-1	.	CASSLLLKETDEQFF	TGTGCCAGCAGCTTACTTCTGAAAGAAACAGATGAGCAGTTCTTC
TRBV7-3	many	TRBJ2-3	TRBD1	CASSSGQGAIDTQYF	TGTGCCAGCAGCTCTGGACAGGGGGCAATAGATACGCAGTATTTT